Listed here are 25 T cell receptor beta chains from one sample, sequenced in a study of CD8 T cells in Susac syndrome. With random hexamers, about 0.5 to 1 ug RNA was reverse transcribed. MiXCR was run by TCRdb on the immunoSEQ multiplex PCR reads, yielding one entry per CDR3 protein. This sample has about 190,000 distinct CDR3 sequences, with 85% to 95% found just once. The specimen was CD4+ T cells from PBMCs. The source is a human donor in good health.

The chain links TRBV7-9 to TRBJ1-2; D unclear. CDR3 size: 13 residues. V was trimmed by 5 bases and J by 0 bases, leaving 7 bases between them. Germline assignment: CDR1 SEHNR and CDR2 FQNEAQ (reference sequence). The CDR3 DNA follows: TGTGCCAGCAGCCTTCCTACTAACTATGGCTACACCTTC. Protein product: CASSLPTNYGYTF.

The rearrangement uses TRBV7-9 and TRBJ2-2; D gene uncertain. The CDR3 is made up of 14 amino acids. CDR1 and CDR2 (germline): SEHNR, FQNEAQ (reference sequence). Trimming cost V 4 bases and J 1 base, with 7 bases left between them. The CDR3 coding sequence is TGTGCCAGCAGCTCAGACATGAACACCGGGGAGCTGTTTTTT. Protein sequence: CASSSDMNTGELFF. The full variable domain, rest sourced from reference TRBV7-9 and TRBJ2-2, is DTGVSQNPRHKITKRGQNVTFRCDPISEHNRLYWYRQTLGQGPEFLTYFQNEAQLEKSRLLSDRFSAERPKGSFSTLEIQRTEQGDSAMYLCASSSDMNTGELFFGEGSRLTVL.

The rearrangement links TRBV12-3 or TRBV12-4 to TRBJ2-5; D gene unclear. There are 12 residues in the CDR3. Deletions cut 7 bases from V and 9 bases from J, with 15 bases between. CDR3: CASTPDPMAQYF. The CDR3 DNA follows: TGTGCCAGCACCCCGGACCCGATGGCCCAGTACTTC.

This chain connects TRBV23-1 to TRBJ1-2, with D possibly matching TRBD1 (5 bases). TRBV23-1 carries the ORF label, with uncertain function. The V end was cut by 7 bases, the J end by 6 bases, with 21 bases between. The CDR3 totals 15 residues. The CDR3 DNA reads TGCGCCAGCACTCAGCACAGGCGACGGGCTCATGGCTACACCTTC. Translating gives CASTQHRRRAHGYTF.

In DNA, the CDR3 is TGCAGCGTTCCACGGACAGGGCCAACGTACAATGAGCAGTTCTTC. Amino acid sequence: CSVPRTGPTYNEQFF. The V and J genes are TRBV29-1 and TRBJ2-1, with 8 bases fitting TRBD1. Germline loops: CDR1 SQVTM, CDR2 ANQGSEA. With 5 bases clipped from V and 4 bases from J, the junction kept 10 bases outside the gene matches. This CDR3 region has 15 residues.

The chain combines TRBV21-1 with TRBJ1-1; the table's D call TRBD1 went unverified against the DNA. TRBV21-1 is described as a pseudogene. CDR3 length: 17 residues. As DNA, the CDR3 is TGTGCCAGCAGCAAAATGGGGGCGGACAGGCGGTACACTGAAGCTTTCTTT. Amino acids: CASSKMGADRRYTEAFF.

The rearrangement uses TRBV3-1 and TRBJ2-3; D remains unclear. V was trimmed by 0 bases and J by 0 bases, leaving 7 bases between them. The CDR3 is 15 residues long. Germline V gives CDR1 LGHDT, CDR2 YNNKEL (reference sequence). The CDR3 DNA sequence: TGTGCCAGCAGCCAAGATCCCACCAGCACAGATACGCAGTATTTT. It codes for CASSQDPTSTDTQYF.

The chain recombines TRBV5-1 with TRBJ1-6; tentatively, D is TRBD1 (5 bases). Deletions cut 2 bases from V and 12 bases from J, with 9 bases between. The germline CDR1 and CDR2 sequences are SGHRS and YFSETQ. The CDR3 has 12 amino acids. DNA of the CDR3: TGCGCCAGCAGCTTCGCCGACAGACCCCTCCACTTT. Protein product: CASSFADRPLHF.

The chain combines TRBV7-2 with TRBJ1-5, with D uncertain. The ends were cut back, 7 bases at V and 9 bases at J, with 16 bases in the middle. The CDR3 runs 13 residues. The germline V gene has CDR1 SGHTA and CDR2 FQGNSA. This CDR3 reads CASTPVGEGPQHF. CDR3 nucleotides: TGTGCCAGCACCCCCGTTGGGGAGGGGCCCCAGCATTTT.

This chain's CDR3 is CASRLSGGGYNEQFF. The CDR3 DNA sequence: TGTGCCAGCAGGTTGAGCGGGGGGGGCTACAATGAGCAGTTCTTC. The chain joins TRBV6-2 or TRBV6-3 to TRBJ2-1; 10 bases agree with TRBD2. With V trimmed by 6 bases and J by 3 bases, 5 bases remained unmatched. Per the germline V gene, CDR1 is MNHEY and CDR2 is SVGEGT. The CDR3 loop spans 15 amino acids.

The chain joins TRBV11-2 to TRBJ2-5; D is unresolved. Trimming removed 7 bases from V and 3 bases from J, with 6 bases in between. Germline CDR1 is SGHAT and CDR2 is FQNNGV. The CDR3 has 11 amino acids. The CDR3 DNA reads TGTGCCAGCACAATTGAAGAGACCCAGTACTTC. Amino acid sequence: CASTIEETQYF.

V usage is TRBV12-3 or TRBV12-4 and J usage is TRBJ2-7, with 9 bases that match TRBD1. The CDR3 extends over 13 amino acids. With V trimmed by 6 bases and J by 6 bases, 6 bases remained unmatched. The CDR3 bases are TGTGCCAGCAGGCCGACAGGGGGAGGCGAGCAGTACTTC. Residues: CASRPTGGGEQYF.

The gene calls are TRBV30 and TRBJ1-1; D gene uncertain. From germline, CDR1 is GTSNPN and CDR2 SVGIG (reference sequence). The CDR3 has 12 residues. V shed 1 base and J shed 10 bases, with 13 bases lying between them. The CDR3 nucleotides are TGTGCCTGGAGTGACCCAAAGAAAGGAGCTTTCTTT. Translation: CAWSDPKKGAFF.

The rearrangement uses TRBV4-2 and TRBJ2-1; 7 bases agree with TRBD1. Germline V gene data show CDR1 as LGHNA and CDR2 as YNFKEQ. The CDR3 is 14 residues long. The ends lost 4 bases at V and 7 bases at J; junction bases unmatched: 7. The CDR3 DNA follows: TGTGCCAGCAGCCCGAGGGGGCCTCGGAATGAGCAGTTCTTC. It codes for CASSPRGPRNEQFF.

This clonotype was observed a single time. V is TRBV9 and J is TRBJ1-2; 9 nucleotides line up with TRBD1. This CDR3 is 14 amino acids long. Unmatched junction bases numbered 3, after V lost 3 bases and J lost 3 bases. Germline V lookup: CDR1 SGDLS, CDR2 YYNGEE. The CDR3 loop is CASSARTGDYGYTF. CDR3 bases: TGTGCCAGCAGCGCTAGGACAGGGGACTATGGCTACACCTTC.

The rearrangement uses TRBV29-1 and TRBJ2-2; D gene uncertain. The CDR3 runs to 14 residues. Per the germline V gene, CDR1 is SQVTM and CDR2 is ANQGSEA. Trimming stripped 5 bases from V and 2 bases from J, with 12 bases between. CDR3 in amino acids: CSVKNQANTGELFF. The CDR3 DNA is TGCAGCGTTAAAAATCAGGCCAACACCGGGGAGCTGTTTTTT.

J is TRBJ2-1 and V is TRBV20-1, with D hard to call. Germline CDR1 DFQATT, CDR2 SNEGSKA (reference sequence). V was pared by 8 bases and J by 0 bases, with 8 bases between. CDR3 length: 12 residues. As DNA, the CDR3 is TGCAGTCTGACCACCTCCTACAATGAGCAGTTCTTC. This encodes CSLTTSYNEQFF.

V gene TRBV29-1 combines with J gene TRBJ1-1; D unclear. The CDR3 contains 13 residues. Germline V gene lookup returns CDR1 SQVTM and CDR2 ANQGSEA. V dropped 4 bases and J dropped 3 bases, with 12 bases sitting between them. CDR3 DNA: TGCAGCGTTGTATCAGGAGCCCACACTGAAGCTTTCTTT. It translates to CSVVSGAHTEAFF.

V and J are TRBV6-4 and TRBJ2-1, with TRBD1 matching over 9 bases. CDR3 length: 14 amino acids. Trimming at V came to 0 bases and at J to 6 bases, leaving 0 bases not matched to a gene. Germline V gene lookup returns CDR1 MRHNA and CDR2 SNTAGT. This CDR3 reads CASSDSTGGNEQFF. The CDR3 DNA reads TGTGCCAGCAGTGACTCGACAGGGGGCAATGAGCAGTTCTTC.

This clonotype was recorded once. This rearrangement joins TRBV10-3 to TRBJ1-1; D gene unclear. Trimming pared 3 bases from V and 3 bases from J, leaving 5 bases between. This CDR3 region has 12 residues. CDR1 is ENHRY and CDR2 is SYGVKD in the germline V gene. The CDR3 loop is CAISERDTEAFF. CDR3 in DNA: TGTGCCATCAGTGAACGGGACACTGAAGCTTTCTTT.

This clonotype has just one count. The genes are TRBV12-3 or TRBV12-4 and TRBJ2-1; TRBD2 matches 7 bases. J was trimmed by 9 bases and V by 7 bases; bases with no gene match: 15. This CDR3 comprises 15 residues. CDR3 sequence reads: CASTLGVGLAAEQFF. CDR3 bases: TGTGCCAGCACCTTGGGCGTAGGGCTAGCGGCTGAGCAGTTCTTC.

V usage is TRBV4-1 and J usage is TRBJ2-7, with D perhaps TRBD1 (6 bases). Trimming took off 4 bases at V and 3 bases at J, with 16 bases between the two ends. The CDR3 is made up of 15 amino acids. The germline V gene has CDR1 MGHRA and CDR2 YSYEKL. The CDR3 here is CASSPAWGHNYEQYF. CDR3 bases: TGCGCCAGCAGCCCAGCTTGGGGGCACAACTACGAGCAGTACTTC.

The V and J genes are TRBV9 and TRBJ2-1; 11 bases align to TRBD2. With 3 bases clipped from V and 3 bases from J, the junction kept 2 bases outside the gene matches. The V gene's germline CDR1 is SGDLS and CDR2 YYNGEE. This CDR3 is built from 15 residues. The CDR3 region is CASSAGLAGYNEQFF. The CDR3 DNA reads TGTGCCAGCAGCGCCGGACTAGCGGGCTACAATGAGCAGTTCTTC.

The chain joins TRBV9 to TRBJ1-2, with D perhaps TRBD1 (5 bases). Trimming took 0 bases from V and 4 from J, leaving 7 bases between them. Germline V CDR1 and CDR2: SGDLS, YYNGEE. The CDR3 runs to 13 residues. The CDR3 DNA follows: TGTGCCAGCAGCGTAGAGGGGTTCTATGGCTACACCTTC. Translated, it gives CASSVEGFYGYTF. The full variable domain, its missing parts supplied by reference TRBV9 and TRBJ1-2, is DSGVTQTPKHLITATGQRVTLRCSPRSGDLSVYWYQQSLDQGLQFLIQYYNGEERAKGNILERFSAQQFPDLHSELNLSSLELGDSALYFCASSVEGFYGYTFGSGTRLTVV.

The chain employs TRBV3-1 and TRBJ2-1; D remains unclear. V lost 0 bases and J lost 3, with 9 bases in between. The CDR3 loop spans 15 amino acids. Germline loops: CDR1 LGHDT, CDR2 YNNKEL (reference sequence). CDR3 bases: TGTGCCAGCAGCCAAGAGGGTCAGCTCTACAATGAGCAGTTCTTC. This sequence encodes CASSQEGQLYNEQFF.